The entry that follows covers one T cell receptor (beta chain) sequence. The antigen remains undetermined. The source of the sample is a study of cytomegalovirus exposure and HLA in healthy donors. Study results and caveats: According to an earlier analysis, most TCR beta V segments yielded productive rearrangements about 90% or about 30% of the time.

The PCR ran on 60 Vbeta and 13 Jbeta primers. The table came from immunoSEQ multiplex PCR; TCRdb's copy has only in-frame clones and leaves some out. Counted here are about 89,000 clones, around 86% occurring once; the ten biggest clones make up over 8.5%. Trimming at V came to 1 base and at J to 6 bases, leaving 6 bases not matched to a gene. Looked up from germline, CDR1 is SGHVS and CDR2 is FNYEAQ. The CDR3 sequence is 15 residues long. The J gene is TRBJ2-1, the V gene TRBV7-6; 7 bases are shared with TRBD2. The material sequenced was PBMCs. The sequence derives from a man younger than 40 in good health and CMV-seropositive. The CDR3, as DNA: TGTGCCAGCAGCTTAGAAACGGGAGGTCCCAATGAGCAGTTCTTC. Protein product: CASSLETGGPNEQFF.